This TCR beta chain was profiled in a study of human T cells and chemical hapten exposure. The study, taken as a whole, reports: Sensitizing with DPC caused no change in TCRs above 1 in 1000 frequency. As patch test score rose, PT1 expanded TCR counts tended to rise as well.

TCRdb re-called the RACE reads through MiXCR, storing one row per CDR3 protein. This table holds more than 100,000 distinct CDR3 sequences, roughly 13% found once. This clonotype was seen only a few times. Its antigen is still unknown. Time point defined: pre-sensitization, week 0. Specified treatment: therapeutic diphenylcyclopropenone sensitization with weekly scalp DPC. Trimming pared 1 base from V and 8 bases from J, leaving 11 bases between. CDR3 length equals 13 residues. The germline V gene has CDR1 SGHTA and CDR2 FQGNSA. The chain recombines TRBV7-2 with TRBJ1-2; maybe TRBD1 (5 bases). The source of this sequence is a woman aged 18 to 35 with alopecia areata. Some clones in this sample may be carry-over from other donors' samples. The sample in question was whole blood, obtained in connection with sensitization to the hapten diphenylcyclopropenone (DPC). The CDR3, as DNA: TGTGCCAGCAGCTTAGTCGACAGTAACGGCTACACCTTC. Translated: CASSLVDSNGYTF.